The next 4 T cell receptor beta chains were all read from a single sample in a study of T cell repertoires in cytomegalovirus infection. TCRdb analysed the reads with MiXCR anew, one entry per CDR3 protein. The data hold over 150,000 distinct CDR3 sequences, with 17% observed a single time. Sequenced sample: CD8+ T cells from PBMCs. Source of these receptors: a human donor in good health (CMV status not recorded). Some clones in this sample may be carry-over from other donors' samples.

There are a few counts of this clonotype. The chain recombines TRBV5-6 with TRBJ2-7, with TRBD1 identical over 9 bases. J was trimmed by 5 bases and V by 3 bases; bases with no gene match: 9. The germline gives CDR1 SGHDT, CDR2 YYEEEE. The CDR3 spans 15 residues. The CDR3 spells CASSSDRGGLDEQYF. The CDR3 bases are TGTGCCAGCAGCTCAGACAGGGGGGGCTTGGACGAGCAGTACTTC.

This clonotype was picked up many times. The V call is TRBV7-8, the J call TRBJ2-3; D remains ambiguous. Trimming left V 1 base short and J 0 bases short, with 17 bases between. The CDR3 contains 18 residues. Germline V gene data show CDR1 as SGHVS and CDR2 as FQNEAQ. CDR3 in DNA: TGTGCCAGCAGCTTAGTCGCGTCTGGGGAAGGAAGCACAGATACGCAGTATTTT. Its protein product is CASSLVASGEGSTDTQYF.

The chain links TRBV7-2 to TRBJ1-1; 7 nucleotides line up with TRBD1. Germline V lookup: CDR1 SGHTA, CDR2 FQGNSA. Trimming took 5 bases from V and 5 from J; bases not matched to a gene: 8. The CDR3 sequence is 14 residues long. CDR3 sequence reads: CASSISRGFTEAFF. The CDR3 nucleotides are TGTGCCAGCAGCATCAGCAGGGGGTTTACTGAAGCTTTCTTT. The variable domain in full, completed from reference TRBV7-2 and TRBJ1-1, reads GAGVSQSPSNKVTEKGKDVELRCDPISGHTALYWYRQSLGQGLEFLIYFQGNSAPDKSGLPSDRFSAERTGGSVSTLTIQRTQQEDSAVYLCASSISRGFTEAFFGQGTRLTVV.

The rearrangement links TRBV11-2 to TRBJ2-7, with 7 nucleotides matching TRBD1. The CDR3 runs to 15 residues. Germline assignment: CDR1 SGHAT and CDR2 FQNNGV. V lost 1 base, J lost 0 bases, and 3 bases stayed unmatched. The CDR3 protein is CASSLAGGYSYEQYF. The CDR3 DNA reads TGTGCCAGCAGCTTAGCAGGGGGTTACTCCTACGAGCAGTACTTC.